These 23 T cell receptor beta chains were all obtained from the same sample, sequenced in a study of identical twins. TCRdb reprocessed the 5' RACE reads via MiXCR and lists one record per CDR3 protein. There are about 260,000 distinct CDR3 sequences in the sample; approximately 7% occur only once, and 3.5% to 4% lies in the top ten. In addition, the sample was reused for a study of yellow fever vaccine responses in identical twins.

The sequenced material came from memory (CD45RO+) T cells sorted from blood. Receptor source: a woman under 30 in good health.

This clonotype has a count of ten or more. The J gene is TRBJ2-3, the V gene TRBV12-3 or TRBV12-4, with 8 bases aligning to TRBD2. The CDR3 consists of 16 residues. The V segment lost 5 bases and the J segment 2 bases; nucleotides outside the gene matches: 9. CDR3 DNA sequence: TGTGCCAGCAGTACTCCGGGGGGGCTCGCCACAGATACGCAGTATTTT. This translates into CASSTPGGLATDTQYF.

The chain uses TRBV20-1 and TRBJ1-1; D remains unclear. The ends were cut back, 0 bases at V and 4 bases at J, with 12 bases in the middle. CDR1 and CDR2 from the germline V gene are DFQATT and SNEGSKA (reference sequence). The CDR3 loop spans 14 amino acids. The CDR3 sequence is CSAREGPGTTEAFF. In nucleotides, the CDR3 is TGCAGTGCTAGAGAGGGTCCGGGAACCACTGAAGCTTTCTTT.

This clonotype was counted ten times or more. The CDR3, as DNA: TGTGCCAGCACCCGCGGGACCGGGCCTAATGAAAAACTGTTTTTT. It specifies CASTRGTGPNEKLFF. The J gene is TRBJ1-4, the V gene TRBV3-1, with a possible D match to TRBD1 (5 bases). Trimming shortened V by 7 bases and J by 3 bases, and 15 bases separated the two germline ends. Germline CDR1 LGHDT, CDR2 YNNKEL (reference sequence). This CDR3 has 15 amino acids.

In this sample, this clonotype turned up many times. The chain is built from TRBV27 and TRBJ2-7, with TRBD1 matching over 7 bases. CDR1 and CDR2 (germline): MNHEY, SMNVEV (reference sequence). V was clipped by 3 bases and J by 2 bases; unmatched bases: 7. The CDR3 totals 15 residues. The CDR3 loop is CASSFGWGQPYEQYF. The CDR3 bases are TGTGCCAGCAGTTTCGGGTGGGGACAGCCCTACGAGCAGTACTTC.

This clonotype was counted ten times or more. The chain joins TRBV5-6 to TRBJ2-3, with 7 bases identical to TRBD1. The CDR3 covers 14 residues. V lost 2 bases and J lost 3; bases outside the gene matches: 3. Germline V lookup: CDR1 SGHDT, CDR2 YYEEEE. Written as DNA, the CDR3 is TGTGCCAGCAGCTTAGGGGGACAGACAGATACGCAGTATTTT. Residues: CASSLGGQTDTQYF. The whole variable domain, remainder taken from reference TRBV5-6 and TRBJ2-3, is DAGVTQSPTHLIKTRGQQVTLRCSPKSGHDTVSWYQQALGQGPQFIFQYYEEEERQRGNFPDRFSGHQFPNYSSELNVNALLLGDSALYLCASSLGGQTDTQYFGPGTRLTVL.

The genes are TRBV28 and TRBJ2-7; 13 nucleotides align to TRBD2. CDR3 length: 16 residues. From germline, CDR1 is MDHEN and CDR2 SYDVKM. The V and J ends lost 7 bases and 3 bases, in that order; junction bases with no gene match: 9. The CDR3 region is CASTEGLAGSFYEQYF. In DNA, the CDR3 is TGTGCCAGCACCGAGGGACTAGCGGGATCATTCTACGAGCAGTACTTC. The full variable domain, with the rest looked up from reference TRBV28 and TRBJ2-7, is DVKVTQSSRYLVKRTGEKVFLECVQDMDHENMFWYRQDPGLGLRLIYFSYDVKMKEKGDIPEGYSVSREKKERFSLILESASTNQTSMYLCASTEGLAGSFYEQYFGPGTRLTVT.

This clonotype was seen repeatedly, ten times or more. The chain joins TRBV20-1 to TRBJ1-4; 8 bases are a match to TRBD1. After removal of 6 bases from V and 8 bases from J, the junction contained 14 bases not matched to a gene. The CDR3 is made up of 15 amino acids. Per the germline V gene, CDR1 is DFQATT and CDR2 is SNEGSKA (reference sequence). CDR3 protein: CSAQPDRGLREKLFF. CDR3 nucleotides: TGCAGTGCGCAGCCAGACAGGGGTTTACGCGAAAAACTGTTTTTT.

In its sample, this clonotype was seen a few times. J is TRBJ1-4 and V is TRBV27; unclear D gene. Germline CDR1 and CDR2: MNHEY and SMNVEV (reference sequence). Trimming took 0 bases from V and 5 from J, leaving 10 bases between them. This CDR3 comprises 15 residues. The CDR3 here is CASSLSGVMNEKLFF. The CDR3, as DNA: TGTGCCAGCAGTTTATCCGGGGTCATGAATGAAAAACTGTTTTTT.

The chain carries TRBV6-1 and TRBJ2-1; D call uncertain. CDR1 is MNHNS and CDR2 is SASEGT in the germline V gene. The CDR3 runs 11 residues. V was trimmed by 6 bases and J by 8 bases, leaving 8 bases between them. CDR3 loop: CASRGRDEQFF. Here the CDR3 DNA reads TGTGCCAGCAGAGGGCGAGATGAGCAGTTCTTC.

This clonotype has more than one count but fewer than ten. The J gene is TRBJ2-6, the V gene TRBV10-3; tentative D call: TRBD2 (5 bases). Germline CDR1 and CDR2: ENHRY and SYGVKD. This CDR3 region has 15 residues. Trimming stripped 8 bases from V and 0 bases from J, with 11 bases between. The CDR3: CAIGSGDSGANVLTF. CDR3 DNA: TGTGCCATCGGATCCGGGGACTCTGGGGCCAACGTCCTGACTTTC.

This clonotype has a count of ten or more. The chain links TRBV12-3 or TRBV12-4 to TRBJ1-1, with TRBD1 as a possible D gene (5 bases). This CDR3 comprises 15 residues. The V and J ends lost 3 bases and 1 base respectively, with 12 bases between them. The DNA for the CDR3 is TGTGCCAGCAGTTTGGGTCTGGGGGGGAACACTGAAGCTTTCTTT. Its protein is CASSLGLGGNTEAFF.

This clonotype was seen repeatedly, ten times or more. The J gene is TRBJ2-5, the V gene TRBV5-1; tentatively, D is TRBD1 (6 bases). The CDR3 consists of 14 residues. Germline V gene lookup returns CDR1 SGHRS and CDR2 YFSETQ. Trimming shortened V by 3 bases and J by 2 bases, and 11 bases separated the two germline ends. The CDR3 protein is CASSSGHYQETQYF. The CDR3 nucleotides read TGCGCCAGCAGCTCGGGACACTATCAAGAGACCCAGTACTTC.

The chain is built from TRBV6-1 and TRBJ2-3, with D possibly TRBD2 on 7 matching bases. CDR1 is MNHNS and CDR2 is SASEGT in the germline V gene. This CDR3 spans 15 amino acids. V lost 5 bases to trimming and J lost 2 bases, with 14 bases between them. The CDR3 region has the DNA TGTGCCAGCAGTAGTCGGGGGGCGAACACAGATACGCAGTATTTT. Protein: CASSSRGANTDTQYF.

This clonotype was seen many times. The rearrangement joins TRBV5-1 to TRBJ1-1; D call uncertain. Trimming took off 0 bases at V and 2 bases at J, with 5 bases between the two ends. The CDR3 sequence is 13 residues long. Germline values: CDR1 SGHRS, CDR2 YFSETQ. Here the CDR3 reads CASSLGSNTEAFF. CDR3 DNA: TGCGCCAGCAGCTTGGGCAGTAACACTGAAGCTTTCTTT.

The CDR3, as DNA: TGTGCCAGCAGTTTACCCGGGACTAGCGGGAGTCGTCAGCAGTTCTTC. Translated: CASSLPGTSGSRQQFF. The V call is TRBV28, the J call TRBJ2-1; 14 bases are a match to TRBD2. Germline loops: CDR1 MDHEN, CDR2 SYDVKM. J lost 11 bases, V lost 2 bases, and 8 bases had no gene match. The CDR3 spans 16 residues.

The chain uses TRBV21-1 and TRBJ2-7; the table's D call of TRBD1 was not tested on the DNA. TRBV21-1 is deemed a pseudogene. The CDR3 totals 13 residues. This CDR3 reads CASYRGHTYEQYF. DNA of the CDR3: TGTGCCAGTTACAGGGGGCATACCTACGAGCAGTACTTC.

This chain joins TRBV29-1 and TRBJ2-7, with 10 nucleotides matching TRBD1. The germline gives CDR1 SQVTM, CDR2 ANQGSEA. The CDR3 runs to 13 residues. V trimming: 3 bases; J trimming: 6 bases; junction bases outside the gene matches: 5. The CDR3 sequence is CSVERQGASEQYF. The CDR3 nucleotides read TGCAGCGTTGAGAGACAGGGGGCTTCCGAGCAGTACTTC.

This clonotype was counted between two and nine times. The chain is built from TRBV11-2 and TRBJ2-1, with 9 positions matching TRBD1. The V and J ends lost 5 bases and 2 bases, in that order; junction bases with no gene match: 7. The germline CDR1 and CDR2 sequences are SGHAT and FQNNGV. This CDR3 is 16 amino acids long. The CDR3 DNA reads as TGTGCCAGCAGCCCCATGACAGGGGGAACCTACAATGAGCAGTTCTTC. Translated, it gives CASSPMTGGTYNEQFF.

The gene calls are TRBV9 and TRBJ1-1; D gene uncertain. This CDR3 is built from 13 residues. The germline V and J ends were trimmed by 0 bases and 7 bases, with 10 bases remaining between them. Looked up from germline, CDR1 is SGDLS and CDR2 is YYNGEE. The CDR3 coding sequence is TGTGCCAGCAGCGTAGGAGGCGTCGGTGAAGCTTTCTTT. It translates to CASSVGGVGEAFF.

This clonotype was observed at least ten times. V is TRBV5-1 and J is TRBJ1-2; no clear D. Trimming removed 5 bases at V and 3 bases at J, with 8 bases between. Germline V gives CDR1 SGHRS, CDR2 YFSETQ. This CDR3 contains 12 residues. CDR3 DNA sequence: TGCGCCAGCAGTTACGCCGACTATGGCTACACCTTC. Protein product: CASSYADYGYTF.

In its sample, this clonotype was seen many times. This chain connects TRBV4-1 to TRBJ2-2; D not resolved. Trimming left V 4 bases short and J 2 bases short, with 14 bases between. The CDR3 length is 16 residues. Per the germline V gene, CDR1 is MGHRA and CDR2 is YSYEKL. As DNA, the CDR3 is TGCGCCAGCAGCCCCCGGACGAACCCCAACACCGGGGAGCTGTTTTTT. It is translated as CASSPRTNPNTGELFF.

In this sample, this clonotype turned up a few times. The rearrangement joins TRBV10-2 to TRBJ1-1; D is unclear. This CDR3 has 13 amino acids. V was pared by 3 bases and J by 4 bases, with 9 bases between. From germline, CDR1 is WSHSY and CDR2 SAAADI. In DNA form, the CDR3 reads TGCGCCAGCAGTGAAATTAGAGCCACTGAAGCTTTCTTT. Translated: CASSEIRATEAFF.

This clonotype came up a few times. The chain links TRBV14 to TRBJ2-7; 11 nucleotides align to TRBD2. V was pared by 8 bases and J by 2 bases, with 5 bases of the junction left unmatched. CDR1 SGHDN and CDR2 FVKESK come from the germline V gene. This CDR3 is 14 amino acids long. CDR3 amino acids: CASGLAGLTYEQYF. The CDR3 bases are TGTGCCAGCGGACTAGCGGGCCTGACCTACGAGCAGTACTTC.